This T cell receptor beta chain was captured by sequencing in a study of T cell changes during pregnancy in multiple sclerosis. TCRdb's copy holds only in-frame clones and misses some; the assay was immunoSEQ multiplex PCR. The top ten hold roughly 1.3% of the sample, which has tens of thousands of clones, 85% to 90% seen once. This CDR3 has 13 residues. Germline V CDR1 and CDR2: GTSNPN, SVGIG (reference sequence). Trimming removed 8 bases from V and 0 bases from J, with 12 bases in between. The specimen was CD4+ T cells from peripheral blood mononuclear cells, collected in the first trimester of pregnancy. V is TRBV30 and J is TRBJ2-3, with D possibly matching TRBD2 (7 bases). The sequence derives from a female donor with multiple sclerosis, enrolled in a pregnancy study. CDR3 amino acids: CAVRGASTDTQYF. For the CDR3, the DNA is TGTGCCGTACGGGGGGCTAGCACAGATACGCAGTATTTT.